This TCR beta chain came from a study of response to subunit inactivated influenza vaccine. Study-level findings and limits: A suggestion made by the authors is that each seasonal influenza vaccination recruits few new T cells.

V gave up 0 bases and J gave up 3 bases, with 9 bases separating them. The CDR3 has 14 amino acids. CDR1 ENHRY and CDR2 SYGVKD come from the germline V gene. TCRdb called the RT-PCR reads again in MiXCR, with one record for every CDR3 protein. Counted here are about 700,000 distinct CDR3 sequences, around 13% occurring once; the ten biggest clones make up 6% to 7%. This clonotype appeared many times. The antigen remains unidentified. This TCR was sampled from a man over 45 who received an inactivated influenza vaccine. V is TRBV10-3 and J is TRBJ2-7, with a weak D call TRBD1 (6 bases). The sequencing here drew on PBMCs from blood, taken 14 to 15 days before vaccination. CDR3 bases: TGTGCCATCAGTGAGTCTGGGACAAGCTACGAGCAGTACTTC. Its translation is CAISESGTSYEQYF.